Listed here is a single T cell receptor beta chain. The antigen remains unidentified. The record originates from a study of liver allograft versus peripheral blood T cells. Study summary: Hepatic allograft T cell receptor repertoires were evaluated relative to those present in recipients' peripheral blood.

Per germline, CDR1 MDHEN and CDR2 SYDVKM. V lost 8 bases to trimming and J lost 6 bases, with 16 bases between them. The CDR3 runs to 14 residues. Study-level results: Peripheral blood T cell receptor repertoires reportedly differed from those found within liver allografts.

Via MiXCR, TCRdb re-called the reads, giving one row per CDR3 protein. The table lists around 9,000 distinct CDR3 sequences, about 20% of them singletons. This receptor was taken from a human patient who had a liver transplant. Part of the T cell pool may stem from the graft donor. J is TRBJ1-4 and V is TRBV28, with D unclear. CDR3: CASASMALDEKLFF. The CDR3 DNA sequence: TGTGCCAGCGCAAGTATGGCCCTGGATGAAAAACTGTTTTTT.